Included here is one T cell receptor beta chain sequence, with context. These data originate in a study of T cells after yellow fever vaccination. The germline V and J ends were trimmed by 0 bases and 8 bases, with 17 bases remaining between them. The CDR3 totals 16 residues. Germline-derived CDR1 and CDR2 are MNHEY and SVGAGI. TCRdb re-called the 5' RACE reads with MiXCR, one entry per CDR3 protein. The sample shows under 400,000 distinct CDR3 sequences, roughly 12% of them seen only once. The chain couples TRBV6-5 to TRBJ2-1; TRBD2 might be the D (5 bases). The clonotype originates from a man younger than 30 who received the YFV17D yellow fever vaccine. The sequenced sample was PBMCs, obtained on the day of the first yellow fever vaccination. CDR3 DNA: TGTGCCAGCAGTTACTCGAATTTCTTCGGGATCGATGAGCAGTTCTTC. Protein: CASSYSNFFGIDEQFF.